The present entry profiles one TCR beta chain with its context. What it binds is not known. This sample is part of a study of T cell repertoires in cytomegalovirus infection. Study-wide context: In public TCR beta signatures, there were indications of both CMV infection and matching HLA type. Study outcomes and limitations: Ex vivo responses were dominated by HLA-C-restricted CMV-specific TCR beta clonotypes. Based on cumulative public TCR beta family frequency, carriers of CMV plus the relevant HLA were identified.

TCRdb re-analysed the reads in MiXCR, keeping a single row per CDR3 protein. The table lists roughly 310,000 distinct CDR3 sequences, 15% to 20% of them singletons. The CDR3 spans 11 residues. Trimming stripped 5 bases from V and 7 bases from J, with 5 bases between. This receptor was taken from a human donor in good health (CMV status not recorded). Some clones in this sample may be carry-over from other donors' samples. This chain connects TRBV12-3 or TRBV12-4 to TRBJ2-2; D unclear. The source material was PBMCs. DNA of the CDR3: TGTGCCAGCAGTACCCTCGGGGAGCTGTTTTTT. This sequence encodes CASSTLGELFF.